This entry lists 29 T cell receptor beta chains sequenced from one sample in a study of ipilimumab plus nivolumab after autologous stem cell transplantation (dated by TCRdb to the early 2020s). Libraries were built with the immunoSEQ multiplex PCR assay. Here the immuneACCESS table is served through TCRdb, limited to in-frame sequences with V and J called. Missing clones are a known gap in these copies; in checked studies unresolved V genes cover under half, and the rest lacks a known reason. This sample is represented by about 83,000 clones; 75% to 85% of them were singletons. Of the sample, 2% to 2.5% falls within the top ten clones. The sample was PBMCs, taken in a trial of ipilimumab plus nivolumab as post-transplant consolidation. Receptors were obtained from a male donor with diffuse large B-cell lymphoma.

The chain couples TRBV7-6 to TRBJ2-7; 8 nucleotides line up with TRBD2. Germline V gene lookup returns CDR1 SGHVS and CDR2 FNYEAQ. This CDR3 has 14 residues. The junction had 3 bases not matched to a gene; V was cut back by 5 bases and J by 0 bases. This CDR3 reads CASSRGGFSYEQYF. CDR3 coding DNA: TGTGCCAGCAGCCGGGGGGGGTTCTCCTACGAGCAGTACTTC.

The V and J genes are TRBV5-4 and TRBJ1-1; tentative D call: TRBD1 (5 bases). CDR3 length equals 16 residues. The V gene's germline CDR1 is SGHNT and CDR2 YYREEE (reference sequence). V shed 6 bases and J shed 2 bases, with 20 bases lying between them. The CDR3 DNA sequence: TGTGCCAGCATCTGGGGGTTGGTTAAGCGTAACACTGAAGCTTTCTTT. Translation gives CASIWGLVKRNTEAFF.

The chain carries TRBV6-1 and TRBJ2-4, with TRBD1 identical over 7 bases. V lost 4 bases to trimming and J lost 3 bases; unmatched junction nucleotides: 6. The CDR3 has 15 amino acids. Germline lookup yields CDR1 MNHNS and CDR2 SASEGT. The CDR3: CASSAETGLKNIQYF. The CDR3 coding sequence is TGTGCCAGCAGTGCCGAGACAGGGCTCAAAAACATTCAGTACTTC.

The chain is built from TRBV19 and TRBJ2-5; maybe TRBD1 (6 bases). The J call may be wrong; the DNA end is better matched by TRBJ2-7. From germline, CDR1 is LNHDA and CDR2 SQIVND (reference sequence). The CDR3 runs 15 residues. The DNA of the CDR3 is TGTGCCAGAGTAGGTGAGGGGACATTAACCTACGAGCAGTACTTC. It yields the protein CARVGEGTLTYEQYF.

The V gene is TRBV2, the J gene TRBJ2-5, with 9 positions matching TRBD2. Trimming cost V 5 bases and J 4 bases; bases outside gene matches: 5. CDR1 and CDR2 (germline): SNHLY, FYNNEI. The CDR3 consists of 14 residues. The CDR3 DNA is TGTGCCAGCAGTATGGGACTAGCCCCAGAGACCCAGTACTTC. It is translated as CASSMGLAPETQYF.

The chain links TRBV4-1 to TRBJ2-2; no clear D gene. The CDR3 has 14 amino acids. V lost 0 bases and J lost 6, with 8 bases in between. The germline CDR1 and CDR2 sequences are MGHRA and YSYEKL. The CDR3 bases are TGCGCCAGCAGCCAAGATCGGTTAGCCGGGGAGCTGTTTTTT. Protein: CASSQDRLAGELFF.

This clone was found a few times. CDR3 nucleotide sequence: TGTGCCAGCAGCTTGTGGCGCCAGACTAACTATGGCTACACCTTC. This translates into CASSLWRQTNYGYTF. This chain connects TRBV5-6 to TRBJ1-2; D not certain. Germline lookup yields CDR1 SGHDT and CDR2 YYEEEE. The CDR3 loop spans 15 amino acids. V was pared by 1 base and J by 0 bases, with 10 bases between.

The chain links TRBV7-6 to TRBJ1-1; 7 nucleotides line up with TRBD1. Germline V lookup: CDR1 SGHVS, CDR2 FNYEAQ. The CDR3 is made up of 13 amino acids. V lost 4 bases and J lost 6; bases outside the gene matches: 5. CDR3 DNA sequence: TGTGCCAGCAGCTCTTACAGGGGCCCTGAAGCTTTCTTT. Its translation is CASSSYRGPEAFF.

This rearrangement joins TRBV7-5 to TRBJ2-7; TRBD1 was called by the table and not checked on the DNA. TRBV7-5 represents a pseudogene. CDR3 length: 14 amino acids. The CDR3 sequence: CVRSPRQGAHEQYF. In DNA, the CDR3 is TGTGTCAGAAGCCCACGCCAGGGGGCCCACGAGCAGTACTTC.

J is TRBJ1-2 and V is TRBV7-8; 8 bases align to TRBD1. This CDR3 comprises 18 residues. Germline V gene lookup returns CDR1 SGHVS and CDR2 FQNEAQ. After removal of 5 bases from V and 2 bases from J, the junction contained 16 bases not matched to a gene. In nucleotides, the CDR3 is TGTGCCAGCAGCCAGGGGTCGGGGACAGGACTGCAAAACTATGGCTACACCTTC. Its protein is CASSQGSGTGLQNYGYTF.

This clone turned up a few times. The rearrangement joins TRBV11-2 to TRBJ1-1, with D maybe TRBD1 (6 bases). CDR1 and CDR2 (germline): SGHAT, FQNNGV. V was cut by 4 bases and J by 0 bases, with 15 bases left in between. CDR3 length equals 16 residues. CDR3 sequence: CASSSITGHLNTEAFF. In nucleotides, the CDR3 is TGTGCCAGCAGCTCCATAACGGGACACTTGAACACTGAAGCTTTCTTT.

This clone was observed a few times. The chain is built from TRBV9 and TRBJ2-3, with a weak D call TRBD2 (6 bases). Germline V lookup: CDR1 SGDLS, CDR2 YYNGEE. The length of the CDR3 is 13 residues. Between the trimmed V and J ends, which lost 0 bases and 6 bases, there was a span of 8 bases. CDR3 in amino acids: CASSVGLGDTQYF. CDR3 DNA: TGTGCCAGCAGCGTAGGACTAGGGGATACGCAGTATTTT. Full variable domain (remainder filled in from reference TRBV9 and TRBJ2-3): DSGVTQTPKHLITATGQRVTLRCSPRSGDLSVYWYQQSLDQGLQFLIQYYNGEERAKGNILERFSAQQFPDLHSELNLSSLELGDSALYFCASSVGLGDTQYFGPGTRLTVL.

The chain is built from TRBV19 and TRBJ2-6; D gene ambiguous. Deletions cut 6 bases from V and 4 bases from J, with 7 bases between. The CDR3 sequence is 13 residues long. Germline V gives CDR1 LNHDA, CDR2 SQIVND (reference sequence). The CDR3 DNA reads as TGTGCCAGTAGGGAATTAGGGGCCAACGTCCTGACTTTC. Translated: CASRELGANVLTF.

The chain employs TRBV11-1 and TRBJ2-3; no clear D gene. Germline V gives CDR1 SGHAT, CDR2 FQDESV (reference sequence). V shed 0 bases and J shed 4 bases, with 2 bases lying between them. The CDR3 length is 12 residues. CDR3 amino acids: CASSLAADTQYF. The CDR3 region has the DNA TGTGCCAGCAGCTTAGCGGCAGATACGCAGTATTTT.

This clone was detected a few times. The genes are TRBV19 and TRBJ1-2; D gene uncertain. Germline V gives CDR1 LNHDA, CDR2 SQIVND (reference sequence). V lost 6 bases to trimming and J lost 4 bases, with 18 bases between them. The CDR3 has 15 amino acids. The chain's CDR3 is CASSKGGSLLYGYTF. CDR3 coding DNA: TGTGCCAGTAGCAAGGGAGGGAGTCTCCTCTATGGCTACACCTTC.

This rearrangement joins TRBV7-2 to TRBJ1-1; D might be TRBD1 (5 bases). V dropped 1 base and J dropped 3 bases, with 9 bases sitting between them. CDR3 length: 14 amino acids. Germline V gene data show CDR1 as SGHTA and CDR2 as FQGNSA. The CDR3 is CASSLDRTHTEAFF. For the CDR3, the DNA is TGTGCCAGCAGCTTAGACAGGACCCACACTGAAGCTTTCTTT. The full variable domain, rest sourced from reference TRBV7-2 and TRBJ1-1, is GAGVSQSPSNKVTEKGKDVELRCDPISGHTALYWYRQSLGQGLEFLIYFQGNSAPDKSGLPSDRFSAERTGGSVSTLTIQRTQQEDSAVYLCASSLDRTHTEAFFGQGTRLTVV.

The chain employs TRBV7-9 and TRBJ2-7; D perhaps matches TRBD1 (6 bases). This CDR3 has 16 amino acids. The V end lost 4 bases, the J end lost 5 bases, and 21 bases lay between the germline ends. Germline CDR1 SEHNR, CDR2 FQNEAQ (reference sequence). For the CDR3, the DNA is TGTGCCAGCAGCTATATTGCCCGGGACACCCCCCACGAGCAGTACTTC. Its protein is CASSYIARDTPHEQYF.

The chain carries TRBV6-5 and TRBJ1-2; possibly TRBD1 for D (6 bases). The germline V gene has CDR1 MNHEY and CDR2 SVGAGI. Trimming removed 4 bases from V and 2 bases from J, with 14 bases in between. The CDR3 length is 15 residues. The CDR3 is CASSSLSTGNYGYTF. As DNA, the CDR3 is TGTGCCAGCAGTTCCCTCTCTACAGGGAACTATGGCTACACCTTC.

This rearrangement joins TRBV9 to TRBJ2-2; 11 positions match TRBD1. Trimming cost V 3 bases and J 7 bases; bases outside gene matches: 8. The CDR3 sequence is 16 residues long. Germline assignment: CDR1 SGDLS and CDR2 YYNGEE. The DNA for the CDR3 is TGTGCCAGCAGCGCTACGGACAGGGGGCTTGGCGGGGAGCTGTTTTTT. It is translated as CASSATDRGLGGELFF.

This chain uses TRBV2 with TRBJ2-3; no firm D call. Germline V gene sequence: CDR1 SNHLY, CDR2 FYNNEI. This CDR3 spans 12 amino acids. Trimming stripped 5 bases from V and 4 bases from J, with 7 bases between. The DNA for the CDR3 is TGTGCCAGCAGTCCGGTCCCAGATACGCAGTATTTT. Translated, it gives CASSPVPDTQYF.

This clone was detected only a few times. This rearrangement joins TRBV7-2 to TRBJ1-2; TRBD1 is a possible D gene (5 bases). The ends were cut back, 7 bases at V and 8 bases at J, with 17 bases in the middle. The CDR3 has 13 residues. Germline-derived CDR1 and CDR2 are SGHTA and FQGNSA. The DNA of the CDR3 is TGTGCCAGCACCCTACCCCAGGGTTTGGGCTACACCTTC. Translating it yields CASTLPQGLGYTF.

The rearrangement links TRBV10-3 to TRBJ1-1, with a possible D match to TRBD1 (6 bases). Germline CDR1 and CDR2: ENHRY and SYGVKD. The CDR3 has 15 amino acids. V was clipped by 10 bases and J by 4 bases, with 22 bases between them. CDR3 sequence (DNA): TGTGCCACCAACACAGGGAATCGAGGGCCCACTGAAGCTTTCTTT. Its translation: CATNTGNRGPTEAFF.

CDR3 nucleotides: TGTGCCAGCAGTTACTCTTGGCAGCCGATGAACACTGAAGCTTTCTTT. This translates into CASSYSWQPMNTEAFF. V gene TRBV6-5 combines with J gene TRBJ1-1; D not certain. The V end was cut by 0 bases, the J end by 0 bases, with 11 bases between. Germline loops: CDR1 MNHEY, CDR2 SVGAGI. The CDR3 consists of 16 residues.

This clone was seen only a few times. V and J are TRBV9 and TRBJ2-1; D is perhaps TRBD1 or TRBD2 (5 bases each). The CDR3 contains 14 residues. The V end lost 3 bases, the J end lost 9 bases, and 16 bases lay between the germline ends. Germline loops: CDR1 SGDLS, CDR2 YYNGEE. The CDR3 reads CASSGGIAELEQFF. The CDR3 region has the DNA TGTGCCAGCAGCGGGGGGATAGCCGAACTTGAGCAGTTCTTC.

The J gene is TRBJ1-1, the V gene TRBV18, with D unclear. This CDR3 has 14 residues. Germline values: CDR1 KGHSH, CDR2 LQKENI. With 3 bases removed from V and 1 base from J, the gap between germline ends came to 9 bases. CDR3 sequence (DNA): TGTGCCAGCTCACCGGCAAGTAGGAACACTGAAGCTTTCTTT. Protein: CASSPASRNTEAFF.

V is TRBV2 and J is TRBJ1-4; the D is unclear. Germline V lookup: CDR1 SNHLY, CDR2 FYNNEI. The CDR3 covers 15 residues. The V and J ends lost 6 bases and 2 bases respectively, with 13 bases between them. The CDR3 loop is CASRGGSGTNEKLFF. CDR3 DNA: TGTGCCAGCAGGGGTGGGTCGGGGACTAATGAAAAACTGTTTTTT.

The chain has TRBV5-1 and TRBJ1-3; D not certain. The CDR3 sequence is 14 residues long. Trimming pared 2 bases from V and 3 bases from J, leaving 9 bases between. Germline-derived CDR1 and CDR2 are SGHRS and YFSETQ. CDR3 bases: TGCGCCAGCAGCTTCGGGCAGGATGGAAACACCATATATTTT. This sequence encodes CASSFGQDGNTIYF.

The chain uses TRBV11-2 and TRBJ2-7, with D tentatively TRBD1 (5 bases). The CDR3 is 15 amino acids. The ends were cut back, 3 bases at V and 3 bases at J, with 15 bases in the middle. In germline, CDR1 is SGHAT, CDR2 FQNNGV. The CDR3 region is CASSFIYGRVYEQYF. CDR3 nucleotide sequence: TGTGCCAGCAGCTTCATCTATGGCAGGGTCTACGAGCAGTACTTC.

V gene TRBV25-1 combines with J gene TRBJ2-7; the match to TRBD2 covers 9 bases. The CDR3 has 13 amino acids. V trimming: 8 bases; J trimming: 5 bases; junction bases outside the gene matches: 7. Germline V CDR1 and CDR2: MGHDK, SYGVNS. CDR3: CASSQRGVNEQYF. CDR3 in DNA: TGTGCCAGCTCGCAGCGGGGGGTCAACGAGCAGTACTTC.